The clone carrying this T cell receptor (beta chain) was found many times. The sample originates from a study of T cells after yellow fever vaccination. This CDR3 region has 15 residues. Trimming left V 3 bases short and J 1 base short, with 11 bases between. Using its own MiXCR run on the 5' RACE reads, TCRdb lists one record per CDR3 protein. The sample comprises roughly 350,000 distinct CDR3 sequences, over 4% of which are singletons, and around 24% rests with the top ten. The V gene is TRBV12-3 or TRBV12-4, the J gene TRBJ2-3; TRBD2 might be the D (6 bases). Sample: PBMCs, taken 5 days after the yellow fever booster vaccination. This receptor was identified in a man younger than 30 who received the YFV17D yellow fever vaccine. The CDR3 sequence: CASSFRASGTDTQYF. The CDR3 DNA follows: TGTGCCAGCAGTTTCCGGGCTAGCGGCACAGATACGCAGTATTTT.